One and the same sample provided the 29 T cell receptor beta chains below, sequenced in a study of T cell changes during pregnancy in multiple sclerosis. Measured with immunoSEQ multiplex PCR; TCRdb has only the in-frame clones, and not every one. The data contain tens of thousands of clones, about 90% of them singletons. This material consisted of peripheral blood, taken after pregnancy. The receptor set was obtained from a female donor with multiple sclerosis, enrolled in a pregnancy study.

The V call is TRBV7-9, the J call TRBJ2-3; D call uncertain. This CDR3 spans 12 amino acids. Deletions cut 4 bases from V and 5 bases from J, with 7 bases between. Germline CDR1 and CDR2: SEHNR and FQNEAQ (reference sequence). The CDR3 DNA reads TGTGCCAGCAGCTCACAGCTAGATACGCAGTATTTT. Translated: CASSSQLDTQYF.

The CDR3 bases are TGCGCCAGCAGCTGGGAGACAGGGGCGGACCGGACGCAGTATTTT. Encoded protein: CASSWETGADRTQYF. The rearrangement uses TRBV5-1 and TRBJ2-3, with 8 bases lining up with TRBD1. The germline V gene has CDR1 SGHRS and CDR2 YFSETQ. V lost 3 bases to trimming and J lost 9 bases; unmatched junction nucleotides: 12. The CDR3 consists of 15 residues.

J is TRBJ2-1 and V is TRBV5-4; D perhaps matches TRBD1 (6 bases). Trimming removed 5 bases from V and 16 bases from J, with 13 bases in between. From germline, CDR1 is SGHNT and CDR2 YYREEE (reference sequence). The CDR3 contains 10 residues. CDR3 amino acids: CASRRQDFFF. The CDR3 nucleotides are TGTGCCAGCAGGCGACAGGACTTCTTCTTC.

The chain is built from TRBV7-9 and TRBJ1-5; D is ambiguous. Germline lookup yields CDR1 SEHNR and CDR2 FQNEAQ (reference sequence). This CDR3 has 14 amino acids. V lost 4 bases, J lost 2 bases, and 9 bases lay in between. CDR3 bases: TGTGCCAGCAGCTCATCGGTTGGCAATCAGCCCCAGCATTTT. Protein sequence: CASSSSVGNQPQHF.

This chain connects TRBV5-1 to TRBJ2-3, with D uncertain. Germline-derived CDR1 and CDR2 are SGHRS and YFSETQ. Deletions cut 0 bases from V and 0 bases from J, with 11 bases between. This CDR3 has 16 residues. The chain's CDR3 is CASSLAIDGSTDTQYF. The CDR3 coding sequence is TGCGCCAGCAGCTTGGCCATCGACGGGAGCACAGATACGCAGTATTTT.

This clone was detected once. The rearrangement joins TRBV2 to TRBJ2-7; a possible D gene is TRBD2 (5 bases). CDR3 size: 13 residues. Trimming removed 7 bases at V and 2 bases at J, with 12 bases between. The germline V gene encodes CDR1 SNHLY and CDR2 FYNNEI. CDR3: CASTYGSAYEQYF. CDR3 in DNA: TGTGCCAGCACCTATGGGAGCGCCTACGAGCAGTACTTC. The complete variable domain, with remaining parts taken from reference TRBV2 and TRBJ2-7, reads EPEVTQTPSHQVTQMGQEVILRCVPISNHLYFYWYRQILGQKVEFLVSFYNNEISEKSEIFDDQFSVERPDGSNFTLKIRSTKLEDSAMYFCASTYGSAYEQYFGPGTRLTVT.

The CDR3 coding sequence is TGTGCCAGTAGCTACGACGCGGGAGTACTATCCGGGGAGCTGTTTTTT. Protein product: CASSYDAGVLSGELFF. The V and J genes are TRBV19 and TRBJ2-2; 7 positions match TRBD2. The germline V gene has CDR1 LNHDA and CDR2 SQIVND (reference sequence). V lost 6 bases, J lost 6 bases, and 13 bases stayed unmatched. The CDR3 extends over 16 amino acids. The full variable domain, rest sourced from reference TRBV19 and TRBJ2-2, is DGGITQSPKYLFRKEGQNVTLSCEQNLNHDAMYWYRQDPGQGLRLIYYSQIVNDFQKGDIAEGYSVSREKKESFPLTVTSAQKNPTAFYLCASSYDAGVLSGELFFGEGSRLTVL.

In DNA, the CDR3 is TGCGCCAGCAGCTCGTCCGGGACAGGGGTGGTAGGCACCGGGGAGCTGTTTTTT. Translating it yields CASSSSGTGVVGTGELFF. The chain combines TRBV5-1 with TRBJ2-2; 10 positions match TRBD1. V shed 3 bases and J 4 bases; nucleotides not matched to a gene: 12. The CDR3 sequence is 18 residues long. Germline-derived CDR1 and CDR2 are SGHRS and YFSETQ.

The chain has TRBV6-5 and TRBJ2-7, with D possibly being TRBD1 (5 bases). The V and J ends lost 4 bases and 4 bases respectively, with 14 bases between them. The CDR3 contains 14 residues. Germline V gene sequence: CDR1 MNHEY, CDR2 SVGAGI. The CDR3 loop is CASSSGNTSYEQYF. The CDR3 nucleotides are TGTGCCAGCAGTTCAGGGAACACGTCTTACGAGCAGTACTTC.

This clone was seen only once. The V call is TRBV9, the J call TRBJ2-1, with TRBD1 matching over 7 bases. The junction had 7 bases not matched to a gene; V was cut back by 2 bases and J by 2 bases. Germline V gene lookup returns CDR1 SGDLS and CDR2 YYNGEE. The CDR3 length is 16 residues. The CDR3 spells CASSVAIGTAYNEQFF. CDR3 in DNA: TGTGCCAGCAGCGTCGCAATTGGGACAGCCTACAATGAGCAGTTCTTC.

The chain uses TRBV2 and TRBJ1-1; D possibly corresponds to TRBD1 (5 bases). V lost 4 bases and J 3 bases, leaving 12 bases between the germline ends. This CDR3 is 14 amino acids long. CDR1 SNHLY and CDR2 FYNNEI come from the germline V gene. The CDR3 region has the DNA TGTGCCAGCAGTGGCTTCAGGGCGGACACTGAAGCTTTCTTT. Translation: CASSGFRADTEAFF.

The V call is TRBV7-9, the J call TRBJ1-5, with a weak D call TRBD1 (5 bases). Deletions cut 6 bases from V and 5 bases from J, with 11 bases between. The CDR3 is made up of 13 amino acids. Germline CDR1 and CDR2: SEHNR and FQNEAQ (reference sequence). The CDR3 reads CASSGEGDQPQHF. The CDR3 nucleotides read TGTGCCAGCAGTGGCGAAGGGGATCAGCCCCAGCATTTT.

The gene calls are TRBV18 and TRBJ2-7; 8 positions match TRBD1. V shed 1 base, J shed 5 bases, and the junction held 4 bases outside the gene matches. This CDR3 is built from 14 residues. Per germline, CDR1 KGHSH and CDR2 LQKENI. The CDR3 region has the DNA TGTGCCAGCTCACCACATACAGGGGGAAACGAGCAGTACTTC. Protein sequence: CASSPHTGGNEQYF.

The gene calls are TRBV13 and TRBJ1-4, with TRBD1 identical over 10 bases. The CDR3 is made up of 13 amino acids. V lost 5 bases to trimming and J lost 11 bases; unmatched junction nucleotides: 5. Germline CDR1 is PRHDT and CDR2 is FYEKMQ (reference sequence). CDR3 protein: CASSAEDRGKLFF. In DNA form, the CDR3 reads TGTGCCAGCAGCGCAGAGGACAGGGGGAAACTGTTTTTT.

This clone was recorded once. The chain is built from TRBV9 and TRBJ1-3, with 8 bases lining up with TRBD1. J gave up 2 bases and V 3 bases, and 4 bases lay outside the gene matches. The CDR3 is 15 amino acids. Per the germline V gene, CDR1 is SGDLS and CDR2 is YYNGEE. The CDR3 nucleotides read TGTGCCAGCAGCGGGCGGACAGGGACTGGAAACACCATATATTTT. It yields the protein CASSGRTGTGNTIYF.

V is TRBV11-1 and J is TRBJ2-1, with a tentative D call TRBD2 (6 bases). Trimming shortened V by 6 bases and J by 3 bases, and 15 bases separated the two germline ends. Germline loops: CDR1 SGHAT, CDR2 FQDESV (reference sequence). The CDR3 totals 15 residues. The CDR3 region has the DNA TGTGCCAGCAGGTCGCCTAGCGATAGCTACAATGAGCAGTTCTTC. This encodes CASRSPSDSYNEQFF.

The V call is TRBV19, the J call TRBJ1-5, with TRBD1 as a possible D gene (6 bases). CDR1 and CDR2 (germline): LNHDA, SQIVND (reference sequence). The CDR3 has 15 residues. V lost 4 bases and J 7 bases, leaving 17 bases between the germline ends. CDR3 region: CASSTGGGARQPQHF. The CDR3 coding sequence is TGTGCCAGTAGTACCGGTGGGGGGGCGAGGCAGCCCCAGCATTTT.

V is TRBV30 and J is TRBJ1-2, with TRBD1 matching 8 bases. V dropped 2 bases and J dropped 8; count of bases not matched to a gene: 7. CDR1 is GTSNPN and CDR2 is SVGIG in the germline V gene (reference sequence). The CDR3 loop spans 13 amino acids. The CDR3 loop is CAWSPTGGIGYTF. In DNA form, the CDR3 reads TGTGCCTGGAGTCCTACAGGGGGTATAGGCTACACCTTC. The full variable domain, its missing parts supplied by reference TRBV30 and TRBJ1-2, is SQTIHQWPATLVQPVGSPLSLECTVEGTSNPNLYWYRQAAGRGLQLLFYSVGIGQISSEVPQNLSASRPQDRQFILSSKKLLLSDSGFYLCAWSPTGGIGYTFGSGTRLTVV.

In DNA, the CDR3 is TGTGCCAGCAGTGACGGGTCTGGCTCGGGGACTAGCTACACCGGGGAGCTGTTTTTT. The encoded protein is CASSDGSGSGTSYTGELFF. This chain connects TRBV6-4 to TRBJ2-2; 9 bases are shared with TRBD2. Germline V lookup: CDR1 MRHNA, CDR2 SNTAGT. The trim removed 2 bases at V and 3 bases at J, leaving 13 bases unmatched. This CDR3 has 19 residues.

This rearrangement joins TRBV5-1 to TRBJ2-7; 8 positions agree with TRBD1. The length of the CDR3 is 15 residues. Germline trimming cut 1 base from V and 2 bases from J; bases unmatched to any gene: 5. Germline V gives CDR1 SGHRS, CDR2 YFSETQ. CDR3 sequence: CASSLLTGAAYEQYF. In DNA, the CDR3 is TGCGCCAGCAGCTTGCTGACAGGGGCCGCCTACGAGCAGTACTTC.

The chain couples TRBV6-4 to TRBJ2-1, with TRBD2 identical over 7 bases. Trimming removed 0 bases from V and 6 bases from J; junction bases left unmatched: 11. The germline gives CDR1 MRHNA, CDR2 SNTAGT. The CDR3 loop spans 17 amino acids. This CDR3 is CASSDSASGITPNEQFF. The CDR3 DNA reads as TGTGCCAGCAGTGACTCGGCTAGCGGTATTACCCCCAATGAGCAGTTCTTC.

V and J are TRBV7-9 and TRBJ1-1; no reliable D call. The CDR3 has 14 amino acids. Germline V gives CDR1 SEHNR, CDR2 FQNEAQ (reference sequence). The V and J ends lost 5 bases and 3 bases respectively, with 13 bases between them. The CDR3 here is CASSVPAQDTEAFF. CDR3 bases: TGTGCCAGCAGCGTTCCAGCCCAGGACACTGAAGCTTTCTTT.

The CDR3: CASSLTGRRDIQYF. The CDR3 DNA reads as TGTGCCAGCAGCTTGACAGGGAGACGGGACATTCAGTACTTC. This sequence joins TRBV5-4 and TRBJ2-4; tentatively, D is TRBD1 (6 bases). The V end lost 1 base, the J end lost 8 bases, and 13 bases lay between the germline ends. In germline, CDR1 is SGHNT, CDR2 YYREEE (reference sequence). This CDR3 is built from 14 residues.

The rearrangement joins TRBV6-1 to TRBJ2-1; 10 nucleotides line up with TRBD1. The CDR3 consists of 14 residues. In germline, CDR1 is MNHNS, CDR2 SASEGT. The J segment lost 4 bases and the V segment lost 4 bases, leaving 1 base of the junction unmatched. The CDR3: CASSGTGGYNEQFF. In DNA form, the CDR3 reads TGTGCCAGCAGTGGGACAGGGGGGTACAATGAGCAGTTCTTC.

This clone has just a few counts. The J gene is TRBJ1-2, the V gene TRBV11-2; TRBD1 is a possible D gene (6 bases). CDR1 and CDR2 from the germline V gene are SGHAT and FQNNGV. CDR3 length: 13 residues. V was cut by 5 bases and J by 2 bases, with 9 bases left in between. CDR3 protein: CASSPGQNYGYTF. The DNA of the CDR3 is TGTGCCAGCAGCCCGGGACAAAACTATGGCTACACCTTC.

The chain joins TRBV14 to TRBJ2-3, with TRBD2 as a possible D gene (5 bases). The CDR3 contains 16 residues. Germline CDR1 reads SGHDN; CDR2 reads FVKESK. V lost 4 bases, J lost 1 base, and 15 bases lay in between. The chain's CDR3 is CASSPTNPGGTDTQYF. DNA of the CDR3: TGTGCCAGCAGCCCGACTAACCCAGGTGGCACAGATACGCAGTATTTT.

The chain is built from TRBV28 and TRBJ1-1; the D gene is possibly TRBD1 (5 bases). The CDR3 loop spans 13 amino acids. The V and J ends lost 2 bases and 4 bases respectively, with 8 bases between them. Per germline, CDR1 MDHEN and CDR2 SYDVKM. CDR3 DNA sequence: TGTGCCAGCAGTTTACAGGGACTCACTGAAGCTTTCTTT. Translating it yields CASSLQGLTEAFF.

This clone occurred many times. The CDR3 DNA reads as TGTGCCTGGAGTGTACTGAAAGAAAAACTGTTTTTT. Residues: CAWSVLKEKLFF. This chain uses TRBV30 with TRBJ1-4; D not certain. V was clipped by 0 bases and J by 8 bases, with 7 bases between them. Germline V gene sequence: CDR1 GTSNPN, CDR2 SVGIG (reference sequence). The CDR3 consists of 12 residues. The full variable domain, with the rest looked up from reference TRBV30 and TRBJ1-4, is SQTIHQWPATLVQPVGSPLSLECTVEGTSNPNLYWYRQAAGRGLQLLFYSVGIGQISSEVPQNLSASRPQDRQFILSSKKLLLSDSGFYLCAWSVLKEKLFFGSGTQLSVL.

The chain combines TRBV29-1 with TRBJ2-5; 8 nucleotides agree with TRBD2. Germline V gene lookup returns CDR1 SQVTM and CDR2 ANQGSEA. This CDR3 contains 13 residues. The trim removed 5 bases at V and 7 bases at J, leaving 9 bases unmatched. The CDR3 region is CSVREGLEGTQYF. The CDR3 DNA reads TGCAGCGTTCGGGAGGGACTAGAGGGGACCCAGTACTTC.